The sequence of this T cell receptor beta chain was determined in a study of blood T cell repertoires in COVID-19. The wider study: The samples span acute and convalescent COVID-19 from the United States, Italy and Spain.

Profiling relied on immunoSEQ multiplex PCR, and the TCRdb table lists in-frame clones only, not all of them. Of roughly 65,000 clones in the sample, about nine tenths were seen once. The V gene end was trimmed by 0 bases and the J gene end by 8 bases; junction bases not matched to a gene: 8. This CDR3 has 16 amino acids. The germline gives CDR1 SGHDT, CDR2 YYEEEE. Sequencing used peripheral blood. This clonotype originated in a man aged 60 to 69 with acute or convalescent COVID-19. This chain uses TRBV5-6 with TRBJ2-1; 10 bases are a match to TRBD1. The CDR3: CASSLEPGTGVHEQFF. The CDR3 DNA reads TGTGCCAGCAGCTTGGAACCCGGGACAGGGGTCCATGAGCAGTTCTTC.